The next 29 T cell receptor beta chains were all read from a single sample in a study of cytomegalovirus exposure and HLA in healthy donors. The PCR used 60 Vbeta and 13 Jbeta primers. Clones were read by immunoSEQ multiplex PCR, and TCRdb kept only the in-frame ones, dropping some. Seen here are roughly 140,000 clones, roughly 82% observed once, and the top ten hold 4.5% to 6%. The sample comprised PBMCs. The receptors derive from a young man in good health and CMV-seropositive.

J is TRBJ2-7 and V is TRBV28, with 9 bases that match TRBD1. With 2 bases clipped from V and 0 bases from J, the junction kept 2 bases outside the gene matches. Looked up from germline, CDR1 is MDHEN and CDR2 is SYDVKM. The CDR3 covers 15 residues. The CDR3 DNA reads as TGTGCCAGCAGTTTAGAACAGGGGGCCTCCTACGAGCAGTACTTC. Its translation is CASSLEQGASYEQYF.

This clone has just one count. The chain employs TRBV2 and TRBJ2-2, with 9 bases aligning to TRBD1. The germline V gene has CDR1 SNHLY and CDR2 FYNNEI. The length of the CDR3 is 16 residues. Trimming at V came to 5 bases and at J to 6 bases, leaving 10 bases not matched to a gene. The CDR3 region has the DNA TGTGCCAGCAGTAGGGTAGGGGGACAGGGTCCCGGGGAGCTGTTTTTT. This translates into CASSRVGGQGPGELFF.

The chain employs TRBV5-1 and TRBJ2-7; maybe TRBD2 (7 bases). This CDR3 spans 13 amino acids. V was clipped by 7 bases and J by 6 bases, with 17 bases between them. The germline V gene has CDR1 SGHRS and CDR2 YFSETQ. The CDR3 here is CASGFEGGREQYF. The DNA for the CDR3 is TGCGCCAGCGGTTTTGAGGGGGGGCGCGAGCAGTACTTC.

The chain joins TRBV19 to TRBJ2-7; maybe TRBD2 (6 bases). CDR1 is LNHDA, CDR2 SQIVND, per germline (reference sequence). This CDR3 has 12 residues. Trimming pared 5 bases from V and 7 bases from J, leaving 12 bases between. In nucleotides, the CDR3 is TGTGCCAGTAGTCTGATTGGGGGGGAGCAGTACTTC. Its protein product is CASSLIGGEQYF.

CDR3 in DNA: TGTGCCAGTAGCGAAGGGCGGGGGGGCGCAAAAAACATTCAGTACTTC. Its protein product is CASSEGRGGAKNIQYF. The chain joins TRBV19 to TRBJ2-4; 9 bases agree with TRBD2. The CDR3 is made up of 16 amino acids. The germline gives CDR1 LNHDA, CDR2 SQIVND (reference sequence). V was pared by 6 bases and J by 4 bases, with 10 bases of the junction left unmatched.

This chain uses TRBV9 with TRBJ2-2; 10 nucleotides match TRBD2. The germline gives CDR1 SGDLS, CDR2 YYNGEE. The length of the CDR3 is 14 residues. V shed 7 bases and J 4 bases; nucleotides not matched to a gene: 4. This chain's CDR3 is CASSERGGTGELFF. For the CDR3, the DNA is TGTGCCAGCTCGGAGCGGGGGGGCACCGGGGAGCTGTTTTTT.

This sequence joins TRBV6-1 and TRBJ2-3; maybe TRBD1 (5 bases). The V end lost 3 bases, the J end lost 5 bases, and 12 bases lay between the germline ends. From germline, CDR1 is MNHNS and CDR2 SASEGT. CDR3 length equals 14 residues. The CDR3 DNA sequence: TGTGCCAGCAGTGACTTGCAAGGGGTAGATACGCAGTATTTT. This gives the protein CASSDLQGVDTQYF.

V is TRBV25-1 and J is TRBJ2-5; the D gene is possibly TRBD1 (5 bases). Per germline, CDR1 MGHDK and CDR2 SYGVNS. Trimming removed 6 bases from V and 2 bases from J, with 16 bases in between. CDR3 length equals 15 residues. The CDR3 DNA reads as TGTGCCAGCAGGAGTACTGACAGTCTACAAGAGACCCAGTACTTC. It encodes CASRSTDSLQETQYF. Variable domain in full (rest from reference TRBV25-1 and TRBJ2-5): EADIYQTPRYLVIGTGKKITLECSQTMGHDKMYWYQQDPGMELHLIHYSYGVNSTEKGDLSSESTVSRIRTEHFPLTLESARPSHTSQYLCASRSTDSLQETQYFGPGTRLLVL.

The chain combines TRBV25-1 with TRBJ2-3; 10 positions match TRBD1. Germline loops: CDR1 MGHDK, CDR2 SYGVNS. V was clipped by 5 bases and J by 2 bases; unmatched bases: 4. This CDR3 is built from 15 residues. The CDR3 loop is CASSKGQGNTDTQYF. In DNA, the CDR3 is TGTGCCAGCAGTAAGGGACAGGGGAACACAGATACGCAGTATTTT.

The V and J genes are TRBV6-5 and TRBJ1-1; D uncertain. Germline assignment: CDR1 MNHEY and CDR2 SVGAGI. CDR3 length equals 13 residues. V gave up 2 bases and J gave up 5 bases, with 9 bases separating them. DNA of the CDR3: TGTGCCAGCAGTTACCATCTCACAACTGAAGCTTTCTTT. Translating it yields CASSYHLTTEAFF.

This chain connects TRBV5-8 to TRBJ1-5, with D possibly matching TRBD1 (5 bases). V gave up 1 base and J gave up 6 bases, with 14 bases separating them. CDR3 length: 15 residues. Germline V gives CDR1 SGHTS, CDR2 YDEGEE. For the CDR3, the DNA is TGTGCCAGCAGCTTGATCTTGCAGGGTGGTCAGCCCCAGCATTTT. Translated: CASSLILQGGQPQHF.

Here the CDR3 DNA reads TGTGCCAGCAGCTTAGGACTAGCGAGAAACAATGAGCAGTTCTTC. This gives the protein CASSLGLARNNEQFF. The J gene is TRBJ2-1, the V gene TRBV11-2, with TRBD2 matching 8 bases. Germline V CDR1 and CDR2: SGHAT, FQNNGV. This CDR3 is built from 15 residues. Trimming took 1 base from V and 5 from J; bases not matched to a gene: 4. Using reference TRBV11-2 and TRBJ2-1 for the parts outside the CDR3, the full variable domain is EAGVAQSPRYKIIEKRQSVAFWCNPISGHATLYWYQQILGQGPKLLIQFQNNGVVDDSQLPKDRFSAERLKGVDSTLKIQPAKLEDSAVYLCASSLGLARNNEQFFGPGTRLTVL.

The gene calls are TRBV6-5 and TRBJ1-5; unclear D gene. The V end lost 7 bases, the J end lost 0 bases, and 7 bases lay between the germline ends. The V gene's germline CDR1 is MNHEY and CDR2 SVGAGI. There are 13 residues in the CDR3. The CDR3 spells CASKENSNQPQHF. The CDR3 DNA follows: TGTGCCAGCAAGGAGAATAGCAATCAGCCCCAGCATTTT.

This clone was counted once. CDR3: CASRSGGYNSPLHF. The CDR3 region has the DNA TGTGCCAGCAGGAGTGGAGGGTATAATTCACCCCTCCACTTT. The chain combines TRBV6-5 with TRBJ1-6, with D unclear. Deletions cut 6 bases from V and 4 bases from J, with 10 bases between. Germline V gene data show CDR1 as MNHEY and CDR2 as SVGAGI. The length of the CDR3 is 14 residues.

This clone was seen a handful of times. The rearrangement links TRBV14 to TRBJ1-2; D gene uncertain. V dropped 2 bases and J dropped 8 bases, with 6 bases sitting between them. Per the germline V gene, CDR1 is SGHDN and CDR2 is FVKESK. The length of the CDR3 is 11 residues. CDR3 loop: CASSQSEGYTF. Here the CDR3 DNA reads TGTGCCAGCAGCCAAAGTGAGGGCTACACCTTC.

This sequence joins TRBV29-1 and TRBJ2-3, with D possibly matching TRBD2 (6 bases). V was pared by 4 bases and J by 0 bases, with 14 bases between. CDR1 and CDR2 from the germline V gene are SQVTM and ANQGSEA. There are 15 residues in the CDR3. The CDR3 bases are TGCAGCGTTGTAAAGAGGGACTTAAGCACAGATACGCAGTATTTT. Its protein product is CSVVKRDLSTDTQYF.

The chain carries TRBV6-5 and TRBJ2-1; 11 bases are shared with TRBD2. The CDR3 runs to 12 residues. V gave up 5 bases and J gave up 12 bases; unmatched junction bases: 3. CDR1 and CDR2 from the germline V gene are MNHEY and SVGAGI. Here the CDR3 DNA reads TGTGCCAGCAGTGGTAGCGGGGGGGGGCAGTTCTTC. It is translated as CASSGSGGGQFF.

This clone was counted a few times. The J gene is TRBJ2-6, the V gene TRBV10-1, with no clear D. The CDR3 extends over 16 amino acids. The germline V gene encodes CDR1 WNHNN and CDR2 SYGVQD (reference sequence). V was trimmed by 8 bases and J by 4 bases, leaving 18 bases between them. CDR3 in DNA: TGCGCCAGCGGATCCCTCAGGTGCATGGGGGCCAACGTCCTGACTTTC. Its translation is CASGSLRCMGANVLTF.

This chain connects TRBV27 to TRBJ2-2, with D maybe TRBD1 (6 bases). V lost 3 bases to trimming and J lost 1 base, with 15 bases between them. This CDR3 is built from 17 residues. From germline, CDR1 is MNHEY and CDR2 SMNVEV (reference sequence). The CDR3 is CASSFMIGTLNTGELFF. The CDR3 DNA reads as TGTGCCAGCAGTTTTATGATCGGGACATTGAACACCGGGGAGCTGTTTTTT.

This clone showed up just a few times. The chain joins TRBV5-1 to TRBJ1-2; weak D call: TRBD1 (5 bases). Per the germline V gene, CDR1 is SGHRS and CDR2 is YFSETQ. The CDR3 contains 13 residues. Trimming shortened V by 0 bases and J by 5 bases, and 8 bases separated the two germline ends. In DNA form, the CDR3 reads TGCGCCAGCAGCTTGGACGACAGTTATGGCTACACCTTC. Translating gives CASSLDDSYGYTF.

CDR3 nucleotide sequence: TGTGCCAGCAGCTTAGCCCTAGACCTATACAAAAACATTCAGTACTTC. Residues: CASSLALDLYKNIQYF. This chain joins TRBV11-2 and TRBJ2-4; D gene uncertain. Trimming cost V 1 base and J 3 bases, with 13 bases left between them. CDR3 length: 16 residues. The germline V gene has CDR1 SGHAT and CDR2 FQNNGV.

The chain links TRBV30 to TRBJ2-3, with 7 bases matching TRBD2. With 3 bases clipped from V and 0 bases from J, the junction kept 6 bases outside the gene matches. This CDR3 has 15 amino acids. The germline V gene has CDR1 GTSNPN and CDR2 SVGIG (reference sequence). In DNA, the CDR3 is TGTGCCTGGAGCTGGTATAGCGGGAGCACAGATACGCAGTATTTT. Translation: CAWSWYSGSTDTQYF.

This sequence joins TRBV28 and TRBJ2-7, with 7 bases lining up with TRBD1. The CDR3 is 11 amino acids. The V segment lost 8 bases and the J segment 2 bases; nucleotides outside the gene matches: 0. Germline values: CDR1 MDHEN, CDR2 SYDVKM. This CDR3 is CASGTAYEQYF. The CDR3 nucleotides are TGTGCCAGCGGGACAGCCTACGAGCAGTACTTC.

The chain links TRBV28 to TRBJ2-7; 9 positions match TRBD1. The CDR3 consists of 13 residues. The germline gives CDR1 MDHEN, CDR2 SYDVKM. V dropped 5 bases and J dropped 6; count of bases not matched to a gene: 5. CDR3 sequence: CASSLQGAAEQYF. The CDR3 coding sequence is TGTGCCAGCAGTCTACAGGGGGCTGCCGAGCAGTACTTC. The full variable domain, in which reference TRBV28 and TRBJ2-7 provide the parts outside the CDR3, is DVKVTQSSRYLVKRTGEKVFLECVQDMDHENMFWYRQDPGLGLRLIYFSYDVKMKEKGDIPEGYSVSREKKERFSLILESASTNQTSMYLCASSLQGAAEQYFGPGTRLTVT.

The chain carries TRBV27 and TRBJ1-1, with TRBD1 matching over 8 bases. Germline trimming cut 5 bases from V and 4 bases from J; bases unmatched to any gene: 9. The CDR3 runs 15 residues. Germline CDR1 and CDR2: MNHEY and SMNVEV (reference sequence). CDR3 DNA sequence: TGTGCCAGCAGTGCGCGACAGGGGAGAGCCACTGAAGCTTTCTTT. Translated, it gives CASSARQGRATEAFF.

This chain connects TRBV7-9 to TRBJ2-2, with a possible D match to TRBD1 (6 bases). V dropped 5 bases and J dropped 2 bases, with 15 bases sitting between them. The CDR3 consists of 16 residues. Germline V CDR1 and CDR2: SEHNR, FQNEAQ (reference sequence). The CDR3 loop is CASSPAKTGNTGELFF. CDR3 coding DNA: TGTGCCAGCAGCCCGGCTAAGACAGGCAACACCGGGGAGCTGTTTTTT.

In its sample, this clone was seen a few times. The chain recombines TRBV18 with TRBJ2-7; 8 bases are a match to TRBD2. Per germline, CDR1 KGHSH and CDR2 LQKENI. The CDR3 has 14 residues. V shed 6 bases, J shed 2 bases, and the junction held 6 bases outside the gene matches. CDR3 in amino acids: CASSSGGLPYEQYF. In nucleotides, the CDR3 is TGTGCCAGCTCCTCGGGGGGGCTCCCCTACGAGCAGTACTTC.

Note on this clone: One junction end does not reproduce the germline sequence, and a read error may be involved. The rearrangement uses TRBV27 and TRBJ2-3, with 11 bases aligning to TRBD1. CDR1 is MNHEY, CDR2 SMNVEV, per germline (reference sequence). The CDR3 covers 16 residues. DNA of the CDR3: TGTGCCAGCGGTTTGGTTAGGACAGGGGGCCCAGATACGCAGTATTTT. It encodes CASGLVRTGGPDTQYF.

The CDR3 loop reads CASSEGLVVETQYF. The CDR3 coding sequence is TGTGCCAGCAGTGAGGGACTAGTAGTGGAGACCCAGTACTTC. The chain couples TRBV2 to TRBJ2-5; 8 nucleotides align to TRBD2. Per germline, CDR1 SNHLY and CDR2 FYNNEI. V gave up 3 bases and J gave up 5 bases; unmatched junction bases: 5. The CDR3 loop spans 14 amino acids.